This T cell receptor beta chain was observed in a study of shared clonotypes between healthy human individuals (dated by TCRdb to between 2020 and 2021). About the investigation overall: A few men and two women, aged 18 to 49 years, made up the cohort. Different laboratories and diverse techniques were used to prepare libraries and sequence TCR repertoires, to increase sequencing depth and limit assay-specific biases. Between about 0.9 and 10 billion PBMCs per donor were obtained by leukapheresis. To estimate repertoire size and how much clonotype sharing occurs between individuals, the study deeply sequenced the blood TCR repertoires of roughly 5 healthy adults. Per donor, three plates each were used for CD4 naive and CD4 memory, two for CD8 naive, and one for CD8 memory.

Overall study results and their limits: Based on pairwise subsampling, the degree of clonotype sharing among donors was expected to be affected by sequencing depth. Because the study included a small number of donors, the genetic and exposure-history diversity represented was limited. Even with the large sequencing depth, rarefaction of the sorted-subset datasets indicated that sequencing was incomplete. Sampling was limited to blood, and TCR repertoires in tissue likely differ from TCR repertoires in blood. Compared with non-shared clonotypes, clonotypes shared by all four sorted-subset donors had higher generation probabilities. Naive subsets generally had larger estimated clonotype richness than memory subsets did. Across four donors, approximately 5% of naive CD4, 3% to 3.5% of naive CD8, under 2.5% of memory CD4, and approximately 0.4% of memory CD8 clonotypes were shared.

TCR CDR3 regions were amplified from genomic DNA by multiplex PCR using the deep immunoSEQ assay. Extracted genomic DNA from each cell subset was distributed evenly across all wells of several immunoSEQ 96-well plates, and each plate was treated as a replicate. For sorted subsets, approximately 210 ng genomic DNA, equal to 30,000 to 35,000 T cell genomes, was loaded into each replicate PCR. Purified libraries were measured with a Qubit 3.0 fluorometer, size-checked on a Bioanalyzer 2100, and measured again with the KAPA Library Quantification kit. Every immunoSEQ 96-well plate was sequenced on a separate single-read 150-cycle Illumina NextSeq 550 flow cell. Concerning the study's data processing: Because only junctional sequences without quality scores were contained in the immunoSEQ output, filtering matching that applied to full-length reads could not be performed. Sequences were annotated with PyIR, a Python wrapper for IgBLAST v1.9, and V/J genes and CDR3 were assigned using IMGT germline references. Reads with weak V/J assignments (E-value above 1e-6), missing CDR3, stop codons, out-of-frame junctions, or ambiguous translated residues were removed. A V3J clonotype was defined by an identical inferred V gene, J gene, and CDR3 amino acid sequence. Percentage overlap between repertoires was computed as shared unique clonotypes divided by the size of the smaller repertoire. RTK rarefaction, the Chao1 estimator, and Recon v2.1 estimates of unobserved clonotypes were used to assess repertoire richness. Generation probabilities for all TCRbeta clonotypes obtained by the gDNA method from a handful of donors were computed using OLGA. TCRdb took over this immuneACCESS table, retaining in-frame rearrangements with V and J assigned. Such tables are incomplete; in checked studies, under half of the missing clones stem from an unresolved V gene, and the remainder is unexplained. V and J calls and clone size come straight from that table; D and trimming were deduced from the DNA. The sample table holds under 750,000 clones, of which roughly two thirds were seen once. Approximately 2% of the sample is taken by the ten largest.

As regards this clone: The clone's antigen remains unknown. Qualities for individual bases were not recorded, and no much larger clone is one base off.

The donors were healthy, HIV-negative adults with no recently reported acute infections or vaccinations. Every donor was a Caucasian adult living in Nashville, Tennessee, USA. CD4+ T cells were enriched by magnetic negative selection, after which naive cells were positively selected on CD45RA and the negative fraction was taken as the memory subset. Blood was obtained by leukapheresis, after which PBMCs were separated by Ficoll-Histopaque density gradient centrifugation and cryopreserved in liquid nitrogen vapor phase. Analytical flow cytometry was used to check the purity and quantity of every magnetically sorted T cell population. Genomic DNA was isolated from each sorted fraction and quantified by UV absorbance on a Nanodrop 2000c. The CDR3 runs 14 residues from the cysteine to the phenylalanine. Here the CDR3 DNA is all that survives: 42 bases in frame from base 1. The germline V gene provides CDR1 MDHEN and CDR2 SYDVKM. Deletion took 6 bases off V and 4 bases off J, with a span of 15 bases between the germline ends.

This TCR was sampled from a woman aged 25 to 39 in good health. The chain links TRBV28 with TRBJ1-2; the D gene identity is not certain. Sequencing was carried out using memory CD4+ T cells sorted from blood. The meaning of the sample's cell subset or site label: CD45RA-negative fraction. The CDR3 region reads CASSRPGRGYGYTF. The nucleotide sequence reads as follows: TGTGCCAGCAGCCGGCCGGGCCGTGGCTATGGCTACACCTTC.